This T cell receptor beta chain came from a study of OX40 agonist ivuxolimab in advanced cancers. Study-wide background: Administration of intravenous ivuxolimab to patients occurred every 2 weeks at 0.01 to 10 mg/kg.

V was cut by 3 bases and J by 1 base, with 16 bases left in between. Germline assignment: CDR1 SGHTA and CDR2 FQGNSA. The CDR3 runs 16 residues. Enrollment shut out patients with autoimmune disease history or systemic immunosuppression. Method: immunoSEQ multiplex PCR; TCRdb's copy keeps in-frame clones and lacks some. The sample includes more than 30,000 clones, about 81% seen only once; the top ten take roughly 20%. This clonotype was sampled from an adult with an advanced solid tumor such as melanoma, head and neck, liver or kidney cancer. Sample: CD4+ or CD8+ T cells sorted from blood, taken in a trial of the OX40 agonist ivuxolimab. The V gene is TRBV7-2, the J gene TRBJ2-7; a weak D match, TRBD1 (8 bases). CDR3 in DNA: TGTGCCAGCAGCTTCGGGGGGACAGGTGGATCCTACGAGCAGTACTTC. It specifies CASSFGGTGGSYEQYF.